This T cell receptor beta chain was obtained from a study of T cells expressing NK-cell markers. TCRdb reprocessed the 5' RACE reads, keeping one entry per CDR3 protein, no DNA. The repertoire table contains some 280,000 distinct CDR3 sequences. The germline gives CDR1 DFQATT, CDR2 SNEGSKA (reference sequence). CDR3 length: 15 amino acids. The TCR comes from a man aged 18 to 29 in good health. The chain couples TRBV20-1 to TRBJ2-1; TCRdb's D call, TRBD2, is unchecked because there is no DNA. Sequenced input: blood T cells: a sorted CD56 or NKG2C T cell subset, CD4+ or CD8+ T cells, or bulk PBMC T cells (not recorded which). The CDR3 loop is CSAPSGSGFYNEQFF.